Shown below are 8 T cell receptor beta chains from a single sample sequenced in a study of technical replicates of blood from a few donors. The method was immunoSEQ multiplex PCR; TCRdb's version includes in-frame clones alone and lacks a portion of them. The repertoire holds about 73,000 clones, with 93% as singletons. Input material: T cells isolated from PBMCs. Receptors were obtained from a human donor in good health.

The chain combines TRBV7-8 with TRBJ1-1; D unclear. In germline, CDR1 is SGHVS, CDR2 FQNEAQ. Trimming cost V 5 bases and J 4 bases, with 14 bases left between them. The CDR3 loop spans 14 amino acids. The CDR3 reads CASSPVPIGTEAFF. Written as DNA, the CDR3 is TGTGCCAGCAGCCCCGTTCCCATCGGCACTGAAGCTTTCTTT.

The rearrangement joins TRBV6-5 to TRBJ1-2; TRBD1 agrees at 10 bases. Germline CDR1 and CDR2: MNHEY and SVGAGI. CDR3 size: 15 residues. After removal of 2 bases from V and 4 bases from J, the junction contained 4 bases not matched to a gene. In DNA, the CDR3 is TGTGCCAGCAGTTACGGGGGACAGGGGATCTATGGCTACACCTTC. Its protein is CASSYGGQGIYGYTF.

The V and J genes are TRBV19 and TRBJ1-5; the match to TRBD1 covers 7 bases. Trimming at V came to 5 bases and at J to 11 bases, leaving 24 bases not matched to a gene. The CDR3 is 18 amino acids. CDR1 is LNHDA, CDR2 SQIVND, per germline (reference sequence). CDR3 bases: TGTGCCAGTAGTGCATCGACAGGGTCCTATGGGTTCTTTTGGGCCCAGCATTTT. Protein: CASSASTGSYGFFWAQHF.

The chain has TRBV10-3 and TRBJ2-2; TRBD2 agrees at 7 bases. The CDR3 runs 16 residues. From germline, CDR1 is ENHRY and CDR2 SYGVKD. The trim removed 4 bases at V and 1 base at J, leaving 6 bases unmatched. As DNA, the CDR3 is TGTGCCATCAGTGGACCGCGGGGGAAGAACACCGGGGAGCTGTTTTTT. It is translated as CAISGPRGKNTGELFF.

The CDR3 nucleotides read TGTGCCAGCAGTGAGGGGGGCTATGGCTACACCTTC. Translation gives CASSEGGYGYTF. The J gene is TRBJ1-2, the V gene TRBV6-1; perhaps TRBD1 as D (5 bases). CDR3 length equals 12 residues. Deletions cut 3 bases from V and 4 bases from J, with 6 bases between. Germline CDR1 is MNHNS and CDR2 is SASEGT.

This chain connects TRBV7-9 to TRBJ2-7; 8 bases are a match to TRBD2. V dropped 5 bases and J dropped 6; count of bases not matched to a gene: 6. The germline V gene has CDR1 SEHNR and CDR2 FQNEAQ (reference sequence). The CDR3 is made up of 13 amino acids. The CDR3 spells CASSPGGALEQYF. The DNA for the CDR3 is TGTGCCAGCAGCCCGGGGGGGGCTCTCGAGCAGTACTTC.

The V call is TRBV6-5, the J call TRBJ1-2, with D hard to call. Germline V gene data show CDR1 as MNHEY and CDR2 as SVGAGI. The CDR3 length is 15 residues. V was pared by 6 bases and J by 4 bases, with 18 bases between. The CDR3 DNA reads TGTGCCAGCAGCATACCGGGGAATTCGGTCTATGGCTACACCTTC. Translating gives CASSIPGNSVYGYTF.

The J gene is TRBJ1-2, the V gene TRBV19; the D gene is possibly TRBD1 (5 bases). Trimming shortened V by 3 bases and J by 7 bases, and 18 bases separated the two germline ends. Looked up from germline, CDR1 is LNHDA and CDR2 is SQIVND (reference sequence). The CDR3 has 15 amino acids. Written as DNA, the CDR3 is TGTGCCAGTAGTATTCGAGCAGGGATCGCGTTTGGCTACACCTTC. Amino acid sequence: CASSIRAGIAFGYTF.